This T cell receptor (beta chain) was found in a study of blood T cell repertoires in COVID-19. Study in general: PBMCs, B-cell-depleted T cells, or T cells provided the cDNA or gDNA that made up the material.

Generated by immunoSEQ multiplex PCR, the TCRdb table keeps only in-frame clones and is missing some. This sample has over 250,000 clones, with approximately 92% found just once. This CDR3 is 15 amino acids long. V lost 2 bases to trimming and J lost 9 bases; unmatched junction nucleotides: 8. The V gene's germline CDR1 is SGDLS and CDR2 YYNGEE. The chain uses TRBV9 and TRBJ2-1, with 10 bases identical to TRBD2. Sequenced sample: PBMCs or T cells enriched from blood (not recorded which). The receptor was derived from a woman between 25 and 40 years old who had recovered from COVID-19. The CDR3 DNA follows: TGTGCCAGCAGCGTCTTCAGCGGGAGGGCCGCTGAGCAGTTCTTC. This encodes CASSVFSGRAAEQFF.